The rows below give T cell receptor beta chains drawn from one sample of a study of cytomegalovirus exposure and HLA in healthy donors. Repertoires were generated with immunoSEQ multiplex PCR, while TCRdb's copy carries only in-frame clones and drops some. Counted here are 85,000 to 95,000 clones, over 55% occurring once; the ten biggest clones make up 6.3%. Sequencing was performed on PBMCs. These receptor sequences come from a woman in her twenties or thirties in good health and CMV-seronegative. Each CDR3 is given with its conserved first and last residue. Each record gives: CDR3 protein, V gene, J gene, D gene, clone size. The D gene is left open where the match is weak. Some rows mark clone size as missing; the rest say once, few, many or name a class of expanded clone.

CDR3aa: CASYGTSTDTQYF; v_gene: TRBV12-5; j_gene: TRBJ2-3; d_gene: -; abundance: -
CDR3aa: CAGGGDRGAGELFF; v_gene: TRBV2; j_gene: TRBJ2-2; d_gene: TRBD1; abundance: -
CDR3aa: CASSSPWGGADTQYF; v_gene: TRBV5-1; j_gene: TRBJ2-3; d_gene: TRBD2; abundance: few
CDR3aa: CASRTGGYTEAFF; v_gene: TRBV27; j_gene: TRBJ1-1; d_gene: -; abundance: -
CDR3aa: CASSKRVGMNTEAFF; v_gene: TRBV11-2; j_gene: TRBJ1-1; d_gene: -; abundance: -
CDR3aa: CASRKNPGDGTEAFF; v_gene: TRBV6-5; j_gene: TRBJ1-1; d_gene: -; abundance: few
CDR3aa: CASSPGLVGGEKLFF; v_gene: TRBV2; j_gene: TRBJ1-4; d_gene: -; abundance: -
CDR3aa: CASNHPASGSTDTQYF; v_gene: TRBV7-2; j_gene: TRBJ2-3; d_gene: TRBD2; abundance: few
CDR3aa: CSVVGGSPYGYPF; v_gene: TRBV29-1; j_gene: TRBJ1-2; d_gene: -; abundance: -
CDR3aa: CASSQSMGAFTGELFF; v_gene: TRBV4-3; j_gene: TRBJ2-2; d_gene: -; abundance: -
CDR3aa: CASSPFWSTGELFF; v_gene: TRBV6-4; j_gene: TRBJ2-2; d_gene: -; abundance: -
CDR3aa: CAWSVGTQNTGELFF; v_gene: TRBV30; j_gene: TRBJ2-2; d_gene: -; abundance: few
CDR3aa: CAISSPGQGVYEQYF; v_gene: TRBV10-3; j_gene: TRBJ2-7; d_gene: TRBD1; abundance: -
CDR3aa: CASSEHSQETQYF; v_gene: TRBV25-1; j_gene: TRBJ2-5; d_gene: -; abundance: -
CDR3aa: CASSLALGTGGLFTHTQYF; v_gene: TRBV7-9; j_gene: TRBJ2-3; d_gene: TRBD1; abundance: -
CDR3aa: CASGQGASGLLIYNEQFF; v_gene: TRBV4-3; j_gene: TRBJ2-1; d_gene: TRBD2; abundance: -
CDR3aa: CASSEGATNLEKLFF; v_gene: TRBV5-1; j_gene: TRBJ1-4; d_gene: TRBD1; abundance: -
CDR3aa: CASSFEGTGSYNEQFF; v_gene: TRBV27; j_gene: TRBJ2-1; d_gene: TRBD1; abundance: -
CDR3aa: CASSLTGTMDTEAFF; v_gene: TRBV5-6; j_gene: TRBJ1-1; d_gene: -; abundance: -
CDR3aa: CAWSVHGKTPQHF; v_gene: TRBV30; j_gene: TRBJ1-5; d_gene: -; abundance: -
CDR3aa: CASSPLPGSHYEQYF; v_gene: TRBV6-4; j_gene: TRBJ2-7; d_gene: -; abundance: -
CDR3aa: CASTPGTVPYEQYF; v_gene: TRBV2; j_gene: TRBJ2-7; d_gene: TRBD1; abundance: -
CDR3aa: CASSQLSQNTEAFF; v_gene: TRBV5-1; j_gene: TRBJ1-1; d_gene: -; abundance: once
CDR3aa: CASSLRSSGNDEQFF; v_gene: TRBV7-6; j_gene: TRBJ2-1; d_gene: TRBD2; abundance: -
CDR3aa: CAISGTGTGGVGYTF; v_gene: TRBV10-3; j_gene: TRBJ1-2; d_gene: TRBD1; abundance: -
CDR3aa: CAITPGQGASDTQYF; v_gene: TRBV10-3; j_gene: TRBJ2-3; d_gene: TRBD1; abundance: -
CDR3aa: CASRPNRGDYGYTF; v_gene: TRBV7-9; j_gene: TRBJ1-2; d_gene: TRBD1; abundance: once
CDR3aa: CASSLFSVGVFGTGAPSRAGYTF; v_gene: TRBV28; j_gene: TRBJ1-2; d_gene: TRBD1; abundance: -
CDR3aa: CAWSLGGSGAEAFF; v_gene: TRBV30; j_gene: TRBJ1-1; d_gene: -; abundance: -
CDR3aa: CASRRTGGNYGYTF; v_gene: TRBV11-2; j_gene: TRBJ1-2; d_gene: -; abundance: -
CDR3aa: CASSPDGGQSNEQFF; v_gene: TRBV5-1; j_gene: TRBJ2-1; d_gene: -; abundance: -
CDR3aa: CASSRFGIDGSSYEQYF; v_gene: TRBV27; j_gene: TRBJ2-7; d_gene: -; abundance: -
CDR3aa: CASSQGGLGGGTDTQYF; v_gene: TRBV4-2; j_gene: TRBJ2-3; d_gene: TRBD2; abundance: -
CDR3aa: CASSIHNQPQHF; v_gene: TRBV19; j_gene: TRBJ1-5; d_gene: -; abundance: few
CDR3aa: CASLRQGNEQYF; v_gene: TRBV7-3; j_gene: TRBJ2-7; d_gene: TRBD1; abundance: -
CDR3aa: CASSQPGQSAGYGYTF; v_gene: TRBV16; j_gene: TRBJ1-2; d_gene: -; abundance: few
CDR3aa: CASSLSGYWNEKLFF; v_gene: TRBV27; j_gene: TRBJ1-4; d_gene: -; abundance: -
CDR3aa: CASSLGQGGTQETQYF; v_gene: TRBV7-9; j_gene: TRBJ2-5; d_gene: TRBD1; abundance: -
CDR3aa: CASSQVGLYNSPLHF; v_gene: TRBV4-1; j_gene: TRBJ1-6; d_gene: -; abundance: -
CDR3aa: CASSLDLAGAKQFF; v_gene: TRBV5-4; j_gene: TRBJ2-1; d_gene: TRBD2; abundance: -
CDR3aa: CASSFRHQGLNQPQHF; v_gene: TRBV28; j_gene: TRBJ1-5; d_gene: -; abundance: -
CDR3aa: CASSPRQGEHIQYF; v_gene: TRBV6-5; j_gene: TRBJ2-4; d_gene: TRBD1; abundance: -
CDR3aa: CASSRGSYNEQFF; v_gene: TRBV6-5; j_gene: TRBJ2-1; d_gene: -; abundance: -
CDR3aa: CASSVGQGTYEQYF; v_gene: TRBV9; j_gene: TRBJ2-7; d_gene: TRBD1; abundance: -
CDR3aa: CASSPSGSTDTQYF; v_gene: TRBV6-5; j_gene: TRBJ2-3; d_gene: TRBD2; abundance: -
CDR3aa: CASSQYRDRVTEAFF; v_gene: TRBV14; j_gene: TRBJ1-1; d_gene: TRBD1; abundance: -
CDR3aa: CASSLDPPLYEQYF; v_gene: TRBV5-1; j_gene: TRBJ2-7; d_gene: -; abundance: few
CDR3aa: CASSPTPTGVQPQHF; v_gene: TRBV7-8; j_gene: TRBJ1-5; d_gene: TRBD1; abundance: many
CDR3aa: CASSYGRNQPQHF; v_gene: TRBV6-5; j_gene: TRBJ1-5; d_gene: -; abundance: -
CDR3aa: CASSISSGGAYEQYF; v_gene: TRBV19; j_gene: TRBJ2-7; d_gene: TRBD2; abundance: -
CDR3aa: CASSAPTSGRFASYNEQFF; v_gene: TRBV6-1; j_gene: TRBJ2-1; d_gene: TRBD2; abundance: -
CDR3aa: CAWYRGQNTEAFF; v_gene: TRBV30; j_gene: TRBJ1-1; d_gene: -; abundance: -
CDR3aa: CASTTQGLSRNTIYF; v_gene: TRBV6-6; j_gene: TRBJ1-3; d_gene: -; abundance: few
CDR3aa: CASSPVGGNTEAFF; v_gene: TRBV18; j_gene: TRBJ1-1; d_gene: -; abundance: -
CDR3aa: CASSLAGGTGGAGDYGYTF; v_gene: TRBV18; j_gene: TRBJ1-2; d_gene: TRBD1; abundance: -
CDR3aa: CASSLGSRHFGETQYF; v_gene: TRBV5-1; j_gene: TRBJ2-5; d_gene: -; abundance: -
CDR3aa: CASSASDRVPNEQFF; v_gene: TRBV9; j_gene: TRBJ2-1; d_gene: TRBD1; abundance: -